The T cell receptor (beta chain) described here comes from a study of cytomegalovirus exposure and HLA in healthy donors. PCR used 60 Vbeta primers and 13 Jbeta primers. Measured with immunoSEQ multiplex PCR; TCRdb has only the in-frame clones, and not every one. The sample has 120,000 or so clones; roughly 80% are singletons. The length of the CDR3 is 14 residues. The germline gives CDR1 MNHNY, CDR2 SVGAGI (reference sequence). Trimming removed 4 bases from V and 2 bases from J, with 9 bases in between. The source is a female donor in good health and CMV-seronegative. The gene calls are TRBV6-6 and TRBJ1-5, with D maybe TRBD1 (5 bases). The sequencing input was PBMCs. The CDR3 DNA is TGTGCCAGCAGTTGGGGGGAAGGCAATCAGCCCCAGCATTTT. Protein: CASSWGEGNQPQHF.